This T cell receptor (beta chain) appears in the sequencing data of a study of T cells after yellow fever vaccination. This clonotype was observed a handful of times. Antigen unknown. Making TCR cDNA involved 5'RACE template switching, which added UMIs and a universal primer site. TCRdb redid the calling of the 5' RACE reads with MiXCR, one entry per CDR3 protein. The data contain some 120,000 distinct CDR3 sequences, 15% of them singletons. General study findings and limits: Post-booster repertoires contained most primary-vaccination clones again (96% CD4, about 90% CD8).

With 4 bases removed from V and 7 bases from J, the gap between germline ends came to 11 bases. This CDR3 region has 13 residues. The germline CDR1 and CDR2 sequences are SGHDT and YYEEEE. Sequenced here: CD8+ T cells sorted from PBMCs, sampled 5 days after the yellow fever booster vaccination. The rearrangement uses TRBV5-6 and TRBJ2-2; weak D call: TRBD2 (6 bases). This TCR came from a man younger than 35 who received the YFV17D yellow fever vaccine. The CDR3 reads CASSPGGNGELFF. The CDR3 nucleotides read TGTGCCAGCAGCCCCGGGGGAAACGGGGAGCTGTTTTTT. Looking up the rest from reference TRBV5-6 and TRBJ2-2 gives the full variable domain: DAGVTQSPTHLIKTRGQQVTLRCSPKSGHDTVSWYQQALGQGPQFIFQYYEEEERQRGNFPDRFSGHQFPNYSSELNVNALLLGDSALYLCASSPGGNGELFFGEGSRLTVL.